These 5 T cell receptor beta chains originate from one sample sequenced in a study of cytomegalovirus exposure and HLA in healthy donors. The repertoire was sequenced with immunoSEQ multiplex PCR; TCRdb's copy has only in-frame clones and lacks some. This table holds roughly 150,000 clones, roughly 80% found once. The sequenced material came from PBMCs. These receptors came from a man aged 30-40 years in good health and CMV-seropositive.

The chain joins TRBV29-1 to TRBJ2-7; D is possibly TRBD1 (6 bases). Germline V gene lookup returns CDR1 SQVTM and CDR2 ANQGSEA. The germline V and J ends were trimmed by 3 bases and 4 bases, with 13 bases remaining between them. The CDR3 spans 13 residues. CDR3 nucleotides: TGCAGCGTTGAGACAGGACAGAAATACGAGCAGTACTTC. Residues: CSVETGQKYEQYF.

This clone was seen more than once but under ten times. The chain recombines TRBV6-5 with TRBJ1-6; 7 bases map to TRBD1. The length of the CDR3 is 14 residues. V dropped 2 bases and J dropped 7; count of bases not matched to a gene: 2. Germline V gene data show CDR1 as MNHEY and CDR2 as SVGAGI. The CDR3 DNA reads TGTGCCAGCAGTTACAGACAGGGAAATTCACCCCTCCACTTT. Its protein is CASSYRQGNSPLHF.

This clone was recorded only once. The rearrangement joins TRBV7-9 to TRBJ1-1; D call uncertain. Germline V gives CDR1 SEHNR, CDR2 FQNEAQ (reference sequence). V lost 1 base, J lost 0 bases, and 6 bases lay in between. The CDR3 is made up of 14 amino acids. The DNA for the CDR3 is TGTGCCAGCAGCTTAGTTGAGGTGAACACTGAAGCTTTCTTT. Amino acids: CASSLVEVNTEAFF.

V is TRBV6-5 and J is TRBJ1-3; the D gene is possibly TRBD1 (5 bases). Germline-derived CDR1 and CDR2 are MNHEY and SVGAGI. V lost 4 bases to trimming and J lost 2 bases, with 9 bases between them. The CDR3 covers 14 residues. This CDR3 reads CASSFDSAGNTIYF. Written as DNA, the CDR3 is TGTGCCAGCAGTTTCGACAGTGCTGGAAACACCATATATTTT.

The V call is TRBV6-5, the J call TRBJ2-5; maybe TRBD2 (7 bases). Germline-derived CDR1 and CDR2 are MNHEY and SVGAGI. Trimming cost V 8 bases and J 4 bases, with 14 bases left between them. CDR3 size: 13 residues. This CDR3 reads CASGPGGPETQYF. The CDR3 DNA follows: TGTGCCAGCGGTCCCGGGGGGCCAGAGACCCAGTACTTC.